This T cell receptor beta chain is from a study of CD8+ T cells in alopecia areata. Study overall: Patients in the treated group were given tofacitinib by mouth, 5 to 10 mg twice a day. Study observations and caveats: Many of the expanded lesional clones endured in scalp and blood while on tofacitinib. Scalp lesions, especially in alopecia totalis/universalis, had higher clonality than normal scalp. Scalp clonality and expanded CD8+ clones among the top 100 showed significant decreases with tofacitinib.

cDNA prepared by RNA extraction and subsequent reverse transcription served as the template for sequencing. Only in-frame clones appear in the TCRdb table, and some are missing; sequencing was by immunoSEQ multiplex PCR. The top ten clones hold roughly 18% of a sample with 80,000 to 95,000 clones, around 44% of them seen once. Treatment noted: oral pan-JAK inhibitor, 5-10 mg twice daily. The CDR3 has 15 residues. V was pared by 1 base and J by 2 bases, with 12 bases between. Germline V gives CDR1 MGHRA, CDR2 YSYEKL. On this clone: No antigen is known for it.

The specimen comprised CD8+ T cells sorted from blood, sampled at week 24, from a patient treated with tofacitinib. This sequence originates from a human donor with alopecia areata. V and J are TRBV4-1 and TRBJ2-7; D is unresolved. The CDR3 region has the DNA TGCGCCAGCAGCCAAGTATTCGGCCCGGCCTACGAGCAGTACTTC. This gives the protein CASSQVFGPAYEQYF.